This T cell receptor beta chain was captured in a study of shared clonotypes between healthy human individuals. The CDR3 is 18 residues long. CDR1 and CDR2 (germline): LNHNV, YYDKDF (reference sequence). Unmatched junction bases numbered 15, after V lost 3 bases and J lost 7 bases. The assay was immunoSEQ multiplex PCR, and TCRdb's table has in-frame clones only and misses some. The data show around 1.9 million clones, with roughly 93% seen just once and approximately 1.7% held by the top ten. This clone was counted a single time. Terminally differentiated effector memory CD45RA+ cells were excluded by CCR7 positive selection of CD45RO-negative cells. Only Caucasian adults living in Nashville, Tennessee served as donors.

This receptor was taken from a man between 18 and 29 years old in good health. Some clones in this sample may be carry-over from other donors' samples. The V and J genes are TRBV15 and TRBJ1-4; TRBD1 matches 9 bases. The specimen sequenced was naive CD8+ T cells from PBMCs. The CDR3 DNA sequence: TGTGCCACCAGCAGGGTCCGGGGACAGGGCCCTCTGGGTGAAAAACTGTTTTTT. It codes for CATSRVRGQGPLGEKLFF.